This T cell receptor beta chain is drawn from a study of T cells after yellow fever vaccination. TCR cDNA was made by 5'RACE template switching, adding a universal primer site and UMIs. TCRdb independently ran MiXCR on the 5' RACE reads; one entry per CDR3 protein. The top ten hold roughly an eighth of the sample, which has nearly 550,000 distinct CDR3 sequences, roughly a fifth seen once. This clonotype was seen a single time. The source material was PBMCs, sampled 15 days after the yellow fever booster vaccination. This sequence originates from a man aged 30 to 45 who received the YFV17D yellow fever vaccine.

The CDR3 nucleotides read TGTGCCACCCGAGGGGGGACCCGGGGGTTCGACGAGCAGTACTTC. This gives the protein CATRGGTRGFDEQYF. J is TRBJ2-7 and V is TRBV19; either TRBD1 or TRBD2 may supply D (6 bases each). The CDR3 covers 15 residues. Germline assignment: CDR1 LNHDA and CDR2 SQIVND (reference sequence). Trimming removed 10 bases from V and 5 bases from J, with 24 bases in between.